This T cell receptor beta chain was observed in a study of tumor and adjacent non-tumor tissue in lung cancer. Study-wide background: Histology: under 15 adenocarcinoma, a couple of squamous cell carcinoma, 1 small cell lung cancer.

The library came from three nested PCR rounds adapted from ARM-PCR protocols. Each CDR3 protein gets one entry after TCRdb re-called the multiplex PCR reads with MiXCR. The sample records roughly 220,000 distinct CDR3 sequences, around 70% being singletons. No cell sorting was done before RNA was extracted from the tissue. V lost 7 bases, J lost 4 bases, and 26 bases lay in between. The CDR3 covers 18 residues. Germline-derived CDR1 and CDR2 are SGHAT and FQNNGV. V gene TRBV11-2 combines with J gene TRBJ2-1; D may be TRBD2 (6 bases). The sample consisted of lung tumor tissue. The source is a man in his fifties or sixties with non-small cell lung cancer. CDR3 in DNA: TGTGCCAGCACCCCACACGGGGTGGCCTGCGGGGTTTACAATGAGCAGTTCTTC. This sequence encodes CASTPHGVACGVYNEQFF.